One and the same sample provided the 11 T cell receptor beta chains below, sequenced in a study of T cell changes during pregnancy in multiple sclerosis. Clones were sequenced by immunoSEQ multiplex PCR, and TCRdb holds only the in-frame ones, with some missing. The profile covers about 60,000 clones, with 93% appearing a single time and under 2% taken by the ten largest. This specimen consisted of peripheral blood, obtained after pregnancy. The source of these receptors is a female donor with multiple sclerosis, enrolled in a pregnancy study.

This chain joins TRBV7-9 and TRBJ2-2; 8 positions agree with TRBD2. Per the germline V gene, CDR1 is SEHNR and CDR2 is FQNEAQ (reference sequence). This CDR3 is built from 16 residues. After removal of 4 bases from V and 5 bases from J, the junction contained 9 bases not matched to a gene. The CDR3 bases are TGTGCCAGCAGCTCGGGGCCGACGGGAGGGACCGGGGAGCTGTTTTTT. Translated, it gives CASSSGPTGGTGELFF.

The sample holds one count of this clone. The CDR3 region is CATSGRGTDTQYF. The CDR3 DNA is TGTGCCACCAGTGGGCGGGGCACAGATACGCAGTATTTT. This rearrangement joins TRBV15 to TRBJ2-3; the D gene is possibly TRBD2 (5 bases). CDR1 is LNHNV and CDR2 is YYDKDF in the germline V gene (reference sequence). The CDR3 runs to 13 residues. The ends were cut back, 6 bases at V and 1 base at J, with 8 bases in the middle.

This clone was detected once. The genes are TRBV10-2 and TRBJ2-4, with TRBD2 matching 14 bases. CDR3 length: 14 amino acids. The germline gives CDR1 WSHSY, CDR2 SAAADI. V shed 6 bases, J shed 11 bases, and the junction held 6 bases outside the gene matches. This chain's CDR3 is CASSSGLAGVVQYF. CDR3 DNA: TGCGCCAGCAGCTCGGGACTAGCGGGAGTCGTTCAGTACTTC.

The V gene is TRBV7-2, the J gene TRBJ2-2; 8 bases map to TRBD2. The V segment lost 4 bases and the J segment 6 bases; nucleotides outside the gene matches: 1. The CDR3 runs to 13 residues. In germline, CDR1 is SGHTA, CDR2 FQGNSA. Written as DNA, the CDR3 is TGTGCCAGCAGCTCGGGGGGGGCCGGGGAGCTGTTTTTT. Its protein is CASSSGGAGELFF.

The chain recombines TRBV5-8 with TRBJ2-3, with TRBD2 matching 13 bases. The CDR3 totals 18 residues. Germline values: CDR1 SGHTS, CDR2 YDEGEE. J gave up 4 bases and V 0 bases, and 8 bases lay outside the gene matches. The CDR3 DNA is TGTGCCAGCAGCTTGGCCTCACTAGCGGGAGGGACCTCAGATACGCAGTATTTT. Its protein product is CASSLASLAGGTSDTQYF.

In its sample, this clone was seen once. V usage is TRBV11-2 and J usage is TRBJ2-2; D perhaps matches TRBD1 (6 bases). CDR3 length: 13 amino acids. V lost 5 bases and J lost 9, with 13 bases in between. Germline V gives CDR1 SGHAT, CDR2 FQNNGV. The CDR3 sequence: CASSVDRTRELFF. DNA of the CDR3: TGTGCCAGCAGCGTCGACAGGACCCGGGAGCTGTTTTTT.

In DNA, the CDR3 is TGTGCCAGCAGGACAGGGCAGTCCTACGAGCAGTACTTC. This encodes CASRTGQSYEQYF. V usage is TRBV28 and J usage is TRBJ2-7, with TRBD1 identical over 7 bases. Per the germline V gene, CDR1 is MDHEN and CDR2 is SYDVKM. This CDR3 has 13 residues. The ends lost 6 bases at V and 1 base at J; junction bases unmatched: 3. Together with reference TRBV28 and TRBJ2-7, the CDR3 gives the full variable domain: DVKVTQSSRYLVKRTGEKVFLECVQDMDHENMFWYRQDPGLGLRLIYFSYDVKMKEKGDIPEGYSVSREKKERFSLILESASTNQTSMYLCASRTGQSYEQYFGPGTRLTVT.

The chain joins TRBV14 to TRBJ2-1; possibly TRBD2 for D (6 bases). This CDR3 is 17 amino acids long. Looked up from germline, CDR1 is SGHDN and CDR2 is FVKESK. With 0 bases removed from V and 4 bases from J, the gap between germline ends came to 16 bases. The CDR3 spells CASSQDTASVLYNEQFF. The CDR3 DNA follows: TGTGCCAGCAGCCAAGATACGGCTAGCGTCCTTTACAATGAGCAGTTCTTC.

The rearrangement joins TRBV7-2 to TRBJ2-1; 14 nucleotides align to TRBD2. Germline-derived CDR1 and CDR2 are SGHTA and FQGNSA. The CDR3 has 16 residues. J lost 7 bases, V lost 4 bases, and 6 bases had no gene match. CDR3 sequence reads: CASSSAGTSGRNEQFF. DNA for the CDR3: TGTGCCAGCAGCTCTGCCGGGACTAGCGGGAGAAATGAGCAGTTCTTC.

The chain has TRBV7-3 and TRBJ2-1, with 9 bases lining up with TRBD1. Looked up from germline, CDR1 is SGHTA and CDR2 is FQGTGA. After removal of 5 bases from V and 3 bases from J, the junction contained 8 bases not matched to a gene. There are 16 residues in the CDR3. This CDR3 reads CASSAPPGQGYNEQFF. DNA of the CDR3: TGTGCCAGCAGCGCGCCGCCGGGACAGGGCTACAATGAGCAGTTCTTC.

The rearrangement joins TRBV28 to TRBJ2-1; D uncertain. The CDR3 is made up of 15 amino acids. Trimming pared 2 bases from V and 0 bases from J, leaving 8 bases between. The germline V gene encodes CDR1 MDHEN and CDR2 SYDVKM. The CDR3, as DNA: TGTGCCAGCAGTTTAAGGCGGTTCTCCTACAATGAGCAGTTCTTC. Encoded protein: CASSLRRFSYNEQFF.